The present TCR beta chain was sequenced within a study of PD-1 blockade in classical Hodgkin lymphoma (TCRdb year 2020). Broadly, across the study: Nivolumab dosing was 3 mg/kg intravenously every 2 weeks, continuing until either disease progression or unacceptable toxicity. A peripheral blood immune signature of response to PD-1 blockade in classical Hodgkin lymphoma was defined using TCR beta sequencing and CyTOF.

This sample's time point label indicates: cycle 4 day 1 (C4D1), after 6 weeks of nivolumab. All trial patients had relapsed after autologous stem cell transplantation, with cohorts A, B and C differing in prior brentuximab vedotin exposure. The trial cohort was composed of about 60 patients with relapsed/refractory classical Hodgkin lymphoma, for whom complete response, partial response or progressive disease was recorded as best overall response. Single-agent nivolumab was administered to trial patients in the multi-cohort phase II CheckMate 205 trial. An independent review committee assessed best overall response by applying the 2007 International Working Group response criteria. Trial PBMCs were obtained immediately prior to nivolumab initiation (C1D1) and on therapy at cycle 2 day 1 and cycle 4 day 1. Peripheral blood was collected in 8 mL Vacutainer Cell Preparation Tubes, from which PBMCs were isolated by centrifugation and then cryopreserved.

General findings and caveats noted by the study authors: Lower diversity was seen in patients whose nivolumab began less than 1 year after ASCT, and these patients were left out of later analyses so that immune reconstitution would not confound the results. CD4+ but not CD8+ TCR diversity rose significantly by C4D1 (p=0.0027 vs p=0.16), most apparent in complete responders (p=0.02). The study covered only a single clinical trial cohort, and the causes of the repertoire differences, possibly disease activity or prior therapy, were still not defined. Among trial patients, those achieving complete response had baseline diversity similar to that of newly diagnosed patients, while diversity was significantly lower in partial responders and progressors. Baseline TCR diversity was reported to be lower in newly diagnosed patients than in healthy donors, and even lower in relapsed/refractory patients.

The Qiagen DNeasy kit was used to extract genomic DNA both from unsorted PBMCs and from the negatively selected CD4+ and CD8+ fractions. TCR beta CDR3 regions were amplified by immunoSEQ multiplex PCR using primers annealing to V and J segments. A synthetic immune receptor repertoire was used to minimize amplification bias, and remaining bias was computationally removed after sequencing. In the paper's pipeline: Repertoire diversity was quantified as the Shannon entropy index using custom Python scripts. Unsorted, CD4+ and CD8+ repertoires were analyzed separately, except in combined analyses where CD4+ and CD8+ sequences were merged in silico. Clonal expansion was defined as at least a 2-fold frequency increase after treatment relative to C1D1, with a pseudocount of 0.5 for undetected baseline clones. Clones with 0 or 1 copy at C1D1 were defined as singleton clones, while clones with 2 or more copies were defined as non-singleton clones. Clones expanded in unsorted samples were assigned a CD4+, CD8+ or unknown annotation through matching of protein sequences in sorted samples from the same patient. Wilcoxon tests were applied to paired samples to test diversity changes from C1D1 to C4D1. What TCRdb holds here is the immuneACCESS table cut down to in-frame rearrangements. Part of the clones is not present; checked against another copy, under half of the missing clones reflect an unresolved V gene, and the others are unexplained. V and J calls and clone size are as listed in that table; D and trimming were resolved from the DNA. Here the sample has approximately 93,000 clones; around 78% occur a single time. Together, the top ten hold about 9% of the sample.

The V and J ends are trimmed by 2 bases and 7 bases, leaving 5 bases between them. Including the terminal cysteine and phenylalanine, the CDR3 comprises 12 residues. Only the CDR3 part of the read is kept: 36 bases, read in frame from the first base. CDR1 and CDR2, looked up from the germline V gene (reference sequence), are SEHNR and FQNEAQ. About this clone: This clone's antigen is unknown. No much larger clonotype is one base removed from it; base qualities were not supplied.

The sequence links TRBV7-9 to TRBJ2-2, and perhaps TRBD2 as D gene, on 5 matching bases. The source of this sequence is a human donor with classical Hodgkin lymphoma. The specimen comprised peripheral blood mononuclear cells (PBMCs), sampled before the fourth cycle of nivolumab. The sequenced DNA: TGTGCCAGCAGCTTACGGGGCGGGGAGCTGTTTTTT. This sequence encodes CASSLRGGELFF.